Below are 17 T cell receptor beta chains sequenced from a single sample in a study of cytomegalovirus exposure and HLA in healthy donors. Both 60 Vbeta primers and 13 Jbeta primers went into the PCR. Generated by immunoSEQ multiplex PCR, the TCRdb table keeps only in-frame clones and is missing some. This sample carries under 200,000 clones, about four fifths of them seen once, and the ten largest clones take under 7%. Specimen: PBMCs. The receptors shown here come from a young woman in good health and CMV-seropositive.

This clone was detected only once. The chain joins TRBV27 to TRBJ2-5; TRBD1 agrees at 11 bases. From germline, CDR1 is MNHEY and CDR2 SMNVEV (reference sequence). CDR3 length: 16 residues. V gave up 6 bases and J gave up 4 bases; unmatched junction bases: 10. CDR3 coding DNA: TGTGCCAGCAGAGGCCGGGACAGGGGGTATCGAGAGACCCAGTACTTC. Amino acid sequence: CASRGRDRGYRETQYF.

This clone was seen a few times. This chain connects TRBV5-1 to TRBJ2-5; TRBD1 aligns across 8 bases. The DNA end lines up better with TRBJ2-7; the J call may be wrong. CDR3 length: 15 amino acids. Germline CDR1 and CDR2: SGHRS and YFSETQ. CDR3 region: CASRPFGQGYYEQYF. DNA of the CDR3: TGCGCCAGCAGACCCTTCGGACAGGGTTACTACGAGCAGTACTTC.

The chain couples TRBV5-1 to TRBJ2-3, with 7 bases aligning to TRBD2. Germline loops: CDR1 SGHRS, CDR2 YFSETQ. Unmatched junction bases numbered 6, after V lost 0 bases and J lost 2 bases. This CDR3 contains 16 residues. CDR3: CASSLGEGLDTDTQYF. CDR3 DNA: TGCGCCAGCAGCTTGGGGGAGGGACTTGACACAGATACGCAGTATTTT. The variable domain in full, completed from reference TRBV5-1 and TRBJ2-3, reads KAGVTQTPRYLIKTRGQQVTLSCSPISGHRSVSWYQQTPGQGLQFLFEYFSETQRNKGNFPGRFSGRQFSNSRSEMNVSTLELGDSALYLCASSLGEGLDTDTQYFGPGTRLTVL.

The V gene is TRBV7-9, the J gene TRBJ1-1; D is uncertain. This CDR3 comprises 15 residues. CDR1 and CDR2 from the germline V gene are SEHNR and FQNEAQ (reference sequence). Trimming removed 5 bases at V and 3 bases at J, with 16 bases between. CDR3 sequence: CASSPTVVRDTEAFF. CDR3 nucleotide sequence: TGTGCCAGCAGCCCCACCGTGGTACGGGACACTGAAGCTTTCTTT.

Remarks on this clone: The same CDR3 can be traced to other DNA sequences in this sample. The J gene is TRBJ1-4, the V gene TRBV28; no definite D call. The V end lost 6 bases, the J end lost 8 bases, and 7 bases lay between the germline ends. The CDR3 extends over 11 amino acids. CDR1 and CDR2 from the germline V gene are MDHEN and SYDVKM. CDR3 bases: TGTGCCAGCAGGTTAAGCGAAAAACTGTTTTTT. Protein sequence: CASRLSEKLFF.

J is TRBJ2-7 and V is TRBV27, with unresolved D. Trimming took off 3 bases at V and 5 bases at J, with 5 bases between the two ends. Germline V lookup: CDR1 MNHEY, CDR2 SMNVEV (reference sequence). This CDR3 spans 11 amino acids. DNA for the CDR3: TGTGCCAGCAGTTTTTCCAACGAGCAGTACTTC. Translated: CASSFSNEQYF.

This clone was found a few times. The chain couples TRBV7-9 to TRBJ1-6; TRBD1 matches at 11 bases. This CDR3 contains 17 residues. Germline lookup yields CDR1 SEHNR and CDR2 FQNEAQ (reference sequence). The trim removed 0 bases at V and 9 bases at J, leaving 7 bases unmatched. The CDR3 region has the DNA TGTGCCAGCAGCTTAGCGCGTGCGGGGACAGGGGGTTCACCCCTCCACTTT. This encodes CASSLARAGTGGSPLHF.

The chain employs TRBV9 and TRBJ2-5; the D gene is possibly TRBD2 (6 bases). With 4 bases removed from V and 1 base from J, the gap between germline ends came to 11 bases. Germline values: CDR1 SGDLS, CDR2 YYNGEE. The CDR3 contains 14 residues. CDR3 region: CASSLRDPQETQYF. CDR3 DNA sequence: TGTGCCAGCAGCCTGCGGGATCCCCAAGAGACCCAGTACTTC. Full variable domain (outside the CDR3, taken from reference TRBV9 and TRBJ2-5): DSGVTQTPKHLITATGQRVTLRCSPRSGDLSVYWYQQSLDQGLQFLIQYYNGEERAKGNILERFSAQQFPDLHSELNLSSLELGDSALYFCASSLRDPQETQYFGPGTRLLVL.

The rearrangement links TRBV7-9 to TRBJ2-7; 11 bases agree with TRBD1. Germline CDR1 reads SEHNR; CDR2 reads FQNEAQ (reference sequence). V dropped 0 bases and J dropped 3; count of bases not matched to a gene: 1. This CDR3 contains 15 residues. CDR3 coding DNA: TGTGCCAGCAGCTTAGCCGGGACAGGGGGCTACGAGCAGTACTTC. Its protein is CASSLAGTGGYEQYF.

The chain joins TRBV9 to TRBJ1-3; D is undetermined. The ends were cut back, 0 bases at V and 7 bases at J, with 8 bases in the middle. The CDR3 totals 13 residues. The germline CDR1 and CDR2 sequences are SGDLS and YYNGEE. For the CDR3, the DNA is TGTGCCAGCAGCGTAGGGCACAAGAACACCATATATTTT. This sequence encodes CASSVGHKNTIYF.

The chain is built from TRBV19 and TRBJ1-5; D not resolved. CDR1 LNHDA and CDR2 SQIVND come from the germline V gene (reference sequence). Between the trimmed V and J ends, which lost 0 bases and 4 bases, there was a span of 7 bases. The CDR3 totals 14 residues. The CDR3 coding sequence is TGTGCCAGTAGTATAGATCCTTTTAATCAGCCCCAGCATTTT. This gives the protein CASSIDPFNQPQHF. Full variable domain (rest looked up from reference TRBV19 and TRBJ1-5): DGGITQSPKYLFRKEGQNVTLSCEQNLNHDAMYWYRQDPGQGLRLIYYSQIVNDFQKGDIAEGYSVSREKKESFPLTVTSAQKNPTAFYLCASSIDPFNQPQHFGDGTRLSIL.

This rearrangement joins TRBV7-2 to TRBJ2-3; 11 bases agree with TRBD1. Germline V gene lookup returns CDR1 SGHTA and CDR2 FQGNSA. This CDR3 is 14 amino acids long. The V gene end was trimmed by 7 bases and the J gene end by 4 bases; junction bases not matched to a gene: 4. The CDR3 DNA reads TGTGCCAGCACCGGGACAGGGGGAGCAGATACGCAGTATTTT. Its translation is CASTGTGGADTQYF.

The chain combines TRBV4-1 with TRBJ2-7; D might be TRBD2 (5 bases). Between the trimmed V and J ends, which lost 4 bases and 3 bases, there was a span of 13 bases. The CDR3 length is 14 residues. Germline CDR1 reads MGHRA; CDR2 reads YSYEKL. CDR3 nucleotides: TGCGCCAGCAGCCCCTATCTAGCCCGCTACGAGCAGTACTTC. Protein: CASSPYLARYEQYF.

The chain has TRBV7-9 and TRBJ2-5; a possible D gene is TRBD2 (5 bases). Trimming removed 3 bases at V and 3 bases at J, with 5 bases between. The germline CDR1 and CDR2 sequences are SEHNR and FQNEAQ (reference sequence). The CDR3 spans 12 residues. CDR3 loop: CASSLGEETQYF. CDR3 in DNA: TGTGCCAGCAGCTTGGGAGAAGAGACCCAGTACTTC.

This clone was counted a single time. The chain carries TRBV15 and TRBJ2-7; 7 bases map to TRBD1. CDR3 length equals 15 residues. The V and J ends lost 5 bases and 4 bases, in that order; junction bases with no gene match: 11. The germline V gene encodes CDR1 LNHNV and CDR2 YYDKDF (reference sequence). The CDR3 is CATSLHRGQLYEQYF. The CDR3 bases are TGTGCCACCAGCCTCCACAGGGGACAACTATACGAGCAGTACTTC.

The chain carries TRBV5-4 and TRBJ2-1; D is perhaps TRBD1 (5 bases). CDR3 size: 14 residues. Germline V gives CDR1 SGHNT, CDR2 YYREEE (reference sequence). Trimming removed 0 bases from V and 8 bases from J, with 12 bases in between. The CDR3 coding sequence is TGTGCCAGCAGCTTGGGCAGGGTGCAGGATGAGCAGTTCTTC. It specifies CASSLGRVQDEQFF.

The chain has TRBV29-1 and TRBJ1-1; D gene ambiguous. V dropped 6 bases and J dropped 5 bases, with 16 bases sitting between them. Germline CDR1 and CDR2: SQVTM and ANQGSEA. This CDR3 has 13 residues. Written as DNA, the CDR3 is TGCAGCGTAAGGTTGGGTACGGGAACTGAAGCTTTCTTT. It specifies CSVRLGTGTEAFF.